This T cell receptor (beta chain) was captured in a study of identical twins. TCRdb analysed the 5' RACE reads with MiXCR anew, one entry per CDR3 protein. The profile shows 200,000 to 300,000 distinct CDR3 sequences, approximately 7% of them singletons. In the case of this clonotype: Its matching antigen is unknown.

Whole-study results and caveats: The study found that models underestimated out-of-frame TCR alpha sharing in monozygotic twins.

This same sample was also part of a study on yellow fever vaccine responses in identical twins.

Sequencing was performed on memory (CD45RO+) T cells sorted from blood. This sequence was found in a woman aged 18-29 years in good health.

DNA of the CDR3: TGTGCCAGCAGTGCCCTTTCCCCTGGGGAGCAGTTCTTC. Translated: CASSALSPGEQFF. The gene calls are TRBV6-1 and TRBJ2-1; D unresolved. The CDR3 has 13 residues. CDR1 is MNHNS, CDR2 SASEGT, per germline. V was cut by 4 bases and J by 10 bases, with 14 bases left in between.